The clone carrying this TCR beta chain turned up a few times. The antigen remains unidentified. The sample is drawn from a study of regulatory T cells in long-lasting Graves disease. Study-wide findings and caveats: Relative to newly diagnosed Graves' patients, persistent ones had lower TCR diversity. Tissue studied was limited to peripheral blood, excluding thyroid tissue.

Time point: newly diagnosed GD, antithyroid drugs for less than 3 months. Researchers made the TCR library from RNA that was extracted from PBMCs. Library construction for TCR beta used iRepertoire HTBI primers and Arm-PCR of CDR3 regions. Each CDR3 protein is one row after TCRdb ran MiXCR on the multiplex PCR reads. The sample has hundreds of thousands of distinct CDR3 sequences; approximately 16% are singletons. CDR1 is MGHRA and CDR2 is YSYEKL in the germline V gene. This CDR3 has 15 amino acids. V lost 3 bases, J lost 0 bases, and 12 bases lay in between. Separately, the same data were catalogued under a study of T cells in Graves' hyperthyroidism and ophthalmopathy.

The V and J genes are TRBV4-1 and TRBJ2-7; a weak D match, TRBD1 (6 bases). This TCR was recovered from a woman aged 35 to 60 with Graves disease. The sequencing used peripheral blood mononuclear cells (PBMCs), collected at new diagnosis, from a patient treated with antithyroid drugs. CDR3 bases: TGCGCCAGCAGCCAGAGTGGACAGCTCTCCTACGAGCAGTACTTC. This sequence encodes CASSQSGQLSYEQYF.